The 15 T cell receptor beta chains reported below all come from one sample, sequenced in a study of identical twins. TCRdb processed the 5' RACE reads anew with MiXCR; each CDR3 protein has one entry. The sample carries approximately 490,000 distinct CDR3 sequences, around 24% recorded once. These sequences were also reported in another study, on yellow fever vaccine responses in identical twins.

The sample comprised CD4+ T cells sorted from blood. All receptors derive from a woman aged 18-29 years in good health.

The V call is TRBV12-3 or TRBV12-4, the J call TRBJ2-3, with TRBD2 identical over 10 bases. With 7 bases clipped from V and 5 bases from J, the junction kept 15 bases outside the gene matches. The CDR3 runs to 17 residues. The CDR3 here is CASKGANLAGGRDTQYF. The CDR3 DNA reads TGTGCCAGCAAGGGGGCTAACTTAGCGGGGGGTAGAGATACGCAGTATTTT.

This clonotype was detected a few times. The V and J genes are TRBV28 and TRBJ2-1, with TRBD2 identical over 8 bases. The length of the CDR3 is 14 residues. CDR1 is MDHEN and CDR2 is SYDVKM in the germline V gene. Trimming cost V 6 bases and J 4 bases; bases outside gene matches: 5. CDR3 sequence: CASRLRGAYNEQFF. The CDR3 nucleotides read TGTGCCAGCAGACTGCGGGGGGCTTACAATGAGCAGTTCTTC.

The chain recombines TRBV11-2 with TRBJ1-2; no firm D call. The CDR3 loop spans 14 amino acids. Germline CDR1 SGHAT, CDR2 FQNNGV. Trimming pared 1 base from V and 4 bases from J, leaving 10 bases between. The DNA of the CDR3 is TGTGCCAGCAGCTTAGGGCCGGCTTTCTATGGCTACACCTTC. This sequence encodes CASSLGPAFYGYTF.

This clonotype occurred a few times. The gene calls are TRBV6-5 and TRBJ1-1; no clear D. V was clipped by 2 bases and J by 1 base, with 11 bases between them. This CDR3 comprises 15 residues. Germline CDR1 MNHEY, CDR2 SVGAGI. The CDR3 coding sequence is TGTGCCAGCAGTTACACGGGGTTTCAGAACACTGAAGCTTTCTTT. It is translated as CASSYTGFQNTEAFF.

This clonotype was observed a handful of times. V usage is TRBV10-3 and J usage is TRBJ2-1; tentatively, D is TRBD2 (6 bases). Germline V gene lookup returns CDR1 ENHRY and CDR2 SYGVKD. CDR3 length: 12 residues. Trimming removed 8 bases from V and 5 bases from J, with 10 bases in between. In nucleotides, the CDR3 is TGTGCCATCGGACTACTGGACAATGAGCAGTTCTTC. Translation: CAIGLLDNEQFF.

The V call is TRBV11-2, the J call TRBJ2-1, with TRBD1 matching 11 bases. CDR1 and CDR2 from the germline V gene are SGHAT and FQNNGV. V lost 5 bases to trimming and J lost 0 bases; unmatched junction nucleotides: 6. The CDR3 runs to 17 residues. CDR3 region: CASSARTGGDSYNEQFF. In DNA form, the CDR3 reads TGTGCCAGCAGCGCCCGGACAGGGGGCGACTCCTACAATGAGCAGTTCTTC. The full variable domain, rest sourced from reference TRBV11-2 and TRBJ2-1, is EAGVAQSPRYKIIEKRQSVAFWCNPISGHATLYWYQQILGQGPKLLIQFQNNGVVDDSQLPKDRFSAERLKGVDSTLKIQPAKLEDSAVYLCASSARTGGDSYNEQFFGPGTRLTVL.

The rearrangement uses TRBV3-1 and TRBJ1-1, with 10 positions matching TRBD1. This CDR3 has 15 amino acids. The J segment lost 5 bases and the V segment lost 1 base, leaving 4 bases of the junction unmatched. CDR1 is LGHDT, CDR2 YNNKEL, per germline (reference sequence). The CDR3 region has the DNA TGTGCCAGCAGCCAAGGGCGGACAGGGGGGACTGAAGCTTTCTTT. This translates into CASSQGRTGGTEAFF.

This clonotype came up a few times. The genes are TRBV25-1 and TRBJ2-7; TRBD2 agrees at 8 bases. Germline V lookup: CDR1 MGHDK, CDR2 SYGVNS. Losses at the gene ends were 3 bases for V and 2 bases for J; bases not matched to a gene: 0. The CDR3 has 13 amino acids. The chain's CDR3 is CASSDGGAYEQYF. The CDR3 region has the DNA TGTGCCAGCAGTGACGGGGGGGCCTACGAGCAGTACTTC.

A few counts support this clonotype. The V and J genes are TRBV20-1 and TRBJ2-2; 9 bases agree with TRBD1. V trimming: 3 bases; J trimming: 2 bases; junction bases outside the gene matches: 7. The CDR3 extends over 16 amino acids. Germline CDR1 DFQATT, CDR2 SNEGSKA (reference sequence). CDR3 protein: CSARTGQGYNTGELFF. The CDR3 DNA is TGCAGTGCTAGGACGGGACAGGGATACAACACCGGGGAGCTGTTTTTT.

This clonotype came up a few times. The gene calls are TRBV15 and TRBJ2-1; D uncertain. Germline assignment: CDR1 LNHNV and CDR2 YYDKDF (reference sequence). The V end lost 1 base, the J end lost 15 bases, and 10 bases lay between the germline ends. This CDR3 has 11 amino acids. CDR3 in DNA: TGTGCCACCAGCAGAGTAGGGATGTGGTTCTTC. It is translated as CATSRVGMWFF.

This clonotype was counted only a few times. J is TRBJ2-1 and V is TRBV2; TRBD2 agrees at 13 bases. Germline V lookup: CDR1 SNHLY, CDR2 FYNNEI. The junction had 12 bases not matched to a gene; V was cut back by 4 bases and J by 0 bases. The CDR3 runs 20 residues. This CDR3 is CASSGGLAGAPNHSYNEQFF. The CDR3 DNA follows: TGTGCCAGCAGTGGAGGACTAGCGGGGGCCCCTAATCACTCCTACAATGAGCAGTTCTTC.

This clonotype was counted between two and nine times. The J gene is TRBJ2-7, the V gene TRBV6-1; D not certain. There are 15 residues in the CDR3. With 1 base removed from V and 0 bases from J, the gap between germline ends came to 10 bases. CDR1 and CDR2 from the germline V gene are MNHNS and SASEGT. The CDR3 loop is CASSEGQASSYEQYV. CDR3 DNA: TGTGCCAGCAGTGAAGGGCAGGCCAGCTCCTACGAGCAGTACGTC.

This clonotype occurred many times. This chain connects TRBV3-1 to TRBJ2-3; tentatively, D is TRBD1 (6 bases). CDR3 length equals 14 residues. The V gene lost 4 bases and the J gene lost 3 bases, with 11 bases spanning the gap. Germline V gene sequence: CDR1 LGHDT, CDR2 YNNKEL (reference sequence). CDR3 DNA: TGTGCCAGCAGCCTCCGACAGGCAACAGATACGCAGTATTTT. Protein: CASSLRQATDTQYF.

The V gene is TRBV4-1, the J gene TRBJ2-1; no clear D gene. Germline V gene data show CDR1 as MGHRA and CDR2 as YSYEKL. V was shortened by 4 bases and J by 3 bases, with 13 bases between the two germline ends. The CDR3 sequence is 15 residues long. The CDR3 DNA reads TGCGCCAGCAGCCGATCGGACCAAATCTACAATGAGCAGTTCTTC. This translates into CASSRSDQIYNEQFF.

The sample holds a few counts of this clonotype. The chain links TRBV6-5 to TRBJ2-2; D gene ambiguous. The CDR3 spans 12 residues. Trimming cost V 8 bases and J 7 bases, with 11 bases left between them. Germline V gene sequence: CDR1 MNHEY, CDR2 SVGAGI. The DNA of the CDR3 is TGTGCCAGCCGGTGGGGTAACGGGGAGCTGTTTTTT. It yields the protein CASRWGNGELFF.